Listed below are T cell receptor beta chains from one sample, sequenced in a study of cytomegalovirus exposure and HLA in healthy donors. The method was immunoSEQ multiplex PCR; TCRdb's version includes in-frame clones alone and lacks a portion of them. The sample has some 130,000 clones, 80% seen once. The sequenced sample consisted of PBMCs. The receptors derive from a man aged 40-50 years in good health and CMV-seronegative. The CDR3 runs from the conserved cysteine through the conserved F or W. The order of the fields is V gene, D gene, J gene, clone size, CDR3 protein, CDR3 DNA. The D gene is left open where the match is weak. Size is stated for part of the rows, as once, few or many counts, or as a class when the clone is expanded.

TRBV5-4,-,TRBJ2-1,few,CASSPSLSYNEQFF,TGTGCCAGCAGCCCCTCCCTTTCCTACAATGAGCAGTTCTTC
TRBV9,-,TRBJ2-3,once,CASSVELGVSDTQYF,TGTGCCAGCAGCGTAGAATTAGGAGTGTCAGATACGCAGTATTTT
TRBV11-2,-,TRBJ2-1,-,CASSLDDSYNEQFF,TGTGCCAGCAGCTTAGACGACAGTTACAATGAGCAGTTCTTC
TRBV15,-,TRBJ2-3,-,CATSRDLPDTDTQYF,TGTGCCACCAGCAGAGATCTCCCAGACACAGATACGCAGTATTTT
TRBV7-8,-,TRBJ2-3,-,CASSFSQVLLSTQYF,TGTGCCAGCAGCTTTTCTCAGGTTTTACTGAGTACGCAGTATTTT
TRBV7-9,-,TRBJ1-2,-,CASSRLDSSPYGYTF,TGTGCCAGCAGCCGACTGGACAGTTCCCCATATGGCTACACCTTC
TRBV28,TRBD2,TRBJ2-7,few,CATKRETREQYF,TGTGCCACAAAGCGGGAGACGAGGGAGCAGTACTTC
TRBV6-5,-,TRBJ1-1,-,CASSYSRERTEAFF,TGTGCCAGCAGTTACTCGAGGGAGAGGACTGAAGCTTTCTTT
TRBV5-1,TRBD2,TRBJ2-6,-,CASSLEWGTISGANVLTF,TGCGCCAGCAGCTTGGAATGGGGGACTATTTCTGGGGCCAACGTCCTGACTTTC
TRBV30,TRBD1,TRBJ2-1,-,CAWSVRGQGGYNEQFF,TGTGCCTGGAGTGTAAGGGGACAGGGGGGGTACAATGAGCAGTTCTTC
TRBV7-6,TRBD1,TRBJ2-5,-,CASSPGQAAIQETQYF,TGTGCCAGCAGCCCTGGACAGGCGGCGATACAAGAGACCCAGTACTTC
TRBV28,TRBD1,TRBJ2-1,-,CASSEGQTYNEQFF,TGTGCCAGCAGTGAGGGACAGACCTACAATGAGCAGTTCTTC
TRBV7-2,-,TRBJ2-3,-,CASSFSESTDTQYF,TGTGCCAGCAGCTTTAGCGAGAGCACAGATACGCAGTATTTT
TRBV29-1,-,TRBJ2-2,-,CSVVWGDTGELFF,TGCAGCGTGGTTTGGGGGGACACCGGGGAGCTGTTTTTT
TRBV5-1,-,TRBJ1-4,-,CASTLGAANEKLFF,TGCGCCAGCACCCTTGGGGCGGCTAATGAAAAACTGTTTTTT
TRBV5-1,TRBD1,TRBJ2-5,-,CASSWTGQKETQYF,TGCGCCAGCAGCTGGACGGGACAGAAAGAGACCCAGTACTTC
TRBV5-1,TRBD1,TRBJ1-4,-,CASSSGTGGYEKLFF,TGCGCCAGCAGCTCCGGGACAGGGGGTTATGAAAAACTGTTTTTT
TRBV28,-,TRBJ2-1,-,CASSSPRREQFF,TGTGCCAGCAGTTCCCCTCGGCGGGAGCAGTTCTTC
TRBV2,-,TRBJ1-5,-,CASSDEGGLGSQHF,TGTGCCAGCAGTGATGAGGGCGGTCTGGGGTCCCAGCATTTT
TRBV6-5,-,TRBJ2-7,-,CASSRTGHLPYEQYF,TGTGCCAGCAGCAGAACGGGACACCTCCCGTACGAGCAGTACTTC
TRBV5-1,TRBD1,TRBJ2-3,-,CASSLEGTGVGTDTQYF,TGCGCCAGCAGCTTGGAGGGGACAGGGGTTGGGACAGATACGCAGTATTTT
TRBV18,-,TRBJ2-1,once,CASSPLAFNEQFF,TGTGCCAGCTCACCACTAGCGTTCAATGAGCAGTTCTTC
TRBV5-1,TRBD1,TRBJ1-6,once,CASSTGTGQTPLHF,TGCGCCAGCAGCACCGGGACAGGGCAGACACCCCTCCACTTT
TRBV28,TRBD1,TRBJ2-7,-,CASTDGTGLSYEQYF,TGTGCCAGCACCGATGGGACAGGACTCTCCTACGAGCAGTACTTC
TRBV28,-,TRBJ1-2,-,CASKRTVIPNYGYTF,TGTGCCAGCAAGAGGACAGTCATACCTAACTATGGCTACACCTTC
TRBV7-9,TRBD2,TRBJ2-1,-,CASSPRTSGKGEQFF,TGTGCCAGCAGCCCCCGGACTAGCGGGAAGGGTGAGCAGTTCTTC
TRBV25-1,TRBD1,TRBJ2-3,once,CASSPGQSSTDTQYF,TGTGCCAGCAGCCCGGGACAGAGCTCCACAGATACGCAGTATTTT
TRBV18,-,TRBJ2-1,-,CASSPHSGVGNEQFF,TGTGCCAGCTCACCACATTCGGGAGTAGGCAATGAGCAGTTCTTC
TRBV7-9,-,TRBJ2-7,-,CASSSAGPAEQYF,TGTGCCAGCAGCTCCGCTGGGCCAGCTGAGCAGTACTTC
TRBV19,-,TRBJ2-3,few,CASTPGSTDTQYF,TGTGCCAGTACCCCCGGGAGTACAGATACGCAGTATTTT
TRBV28,-,TRBJ1-1,once,CASSLSSRAFTEAFF,TGTGCCAGCAGTTTATCGTCCAGGGCGTTCACTGAAGCTTTCTTT
TRBV29-1,TRBD1,TRBJ2-3,-,CSVEDRGADTQYF,TGCAGCGTCGAGGACAGGGGCGCAGATACGCAGTATTTT
TRBV9,TRBD2,TRBJ2-1,-,CASSVGGLAGNEQFF,TGTGCCAGCAGCGTCGGGGGACTAGCGGGCAATGAGCAGTTCTTC
TRBV5-1,TRBD1,TRBJ1-4,-,CASSMLGTVNEKLFF,TGCGCCAGCAGCATGCTAGGGACAGTTAATGAAAAACTGTTTTTT
TRBV10-1,TRBD2,TRBJ2-7,-,CASSTGRGAEQYF,TGCGCCAGCAGCACCGGGAGGGGGGCCGAGCAGTACTTC
TRBV19,TRBD1,TRBJ2-3,-,CASRDRGSDTQYF,TGTGCCAGTAGGGACAGGGGGTCAGATACGCAGTATTTT
TRBV11-2,-,TRBJ1-3,-,CASSQSDGRYSGNTIYF,TGTGCCAGCAGCCAAAGCGACGGCCGCTACTCTGGAAACACCATATATTTT
TRBV6-5,TRBD2,TRBJ2-7,-,CASRKTGGPSYEQYF,TGTGCCAGCAGAAAAACGGGGGGACCTTCCTACGAGCAGTACTTC
TRBV27,TRBD1,TRBJ2-7,-,CASSRRDRADAQYF,TGTGCCAGCAGTCGCCGGGACAGGGCTGACGCTCAGTACTTC
TRBV7-2,-,TRBJ2-2,-,CASSLADSFGGELFF,TGTGCCAGCAGCTTAGCTGACAGCTTCGGCGGGGAGCTGTTTTTT
TRBV11-1,-,TRBJ2-1,-,CASSPLESYNEQFF,TGTGCCAGCAGCCCCCTTGAGTCTTACAATGAGCAGTTCTTC
TRBV30,-,TRBJ2-7,few,CAWSIGLTSSYEQYF,TGTGCCTGGAGTATTGGACTTACGAGCTCGTACGAGCAGTACTTC